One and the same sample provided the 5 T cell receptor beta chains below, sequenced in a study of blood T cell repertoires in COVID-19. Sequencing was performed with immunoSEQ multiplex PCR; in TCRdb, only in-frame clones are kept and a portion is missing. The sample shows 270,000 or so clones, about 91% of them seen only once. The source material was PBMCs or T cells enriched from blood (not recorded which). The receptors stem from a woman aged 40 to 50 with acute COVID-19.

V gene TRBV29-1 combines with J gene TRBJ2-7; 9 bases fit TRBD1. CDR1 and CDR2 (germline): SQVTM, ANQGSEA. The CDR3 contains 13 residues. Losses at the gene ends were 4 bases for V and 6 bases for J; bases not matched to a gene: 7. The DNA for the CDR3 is TGCAGCGTTGCTCCGGGACAGGGTGCCGAGCAGTACGTC. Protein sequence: CSVAPGQGAEQYV.

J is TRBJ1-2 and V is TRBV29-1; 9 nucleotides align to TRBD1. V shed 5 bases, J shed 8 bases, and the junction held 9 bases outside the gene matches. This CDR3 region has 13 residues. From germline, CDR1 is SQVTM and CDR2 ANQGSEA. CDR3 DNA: TGCAGCGTTCGGGACAGGGCGTCAGGGGGCTACACCTTC. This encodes CSVRDRASGGYTF.

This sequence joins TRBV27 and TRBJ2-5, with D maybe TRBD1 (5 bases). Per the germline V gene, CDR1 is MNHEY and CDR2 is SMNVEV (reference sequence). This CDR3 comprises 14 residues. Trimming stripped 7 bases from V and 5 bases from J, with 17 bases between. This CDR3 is CASTSNEAGETQYF. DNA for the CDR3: TGTGCCAGCACGTCTAATGAAGCAGGGGAGACCCAGTACTTC.

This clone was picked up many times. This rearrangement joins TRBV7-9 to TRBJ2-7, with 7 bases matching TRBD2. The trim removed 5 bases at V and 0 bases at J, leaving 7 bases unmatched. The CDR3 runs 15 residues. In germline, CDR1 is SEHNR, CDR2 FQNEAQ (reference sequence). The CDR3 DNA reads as TGTGCCAGCAGCACGCCAGCGGGAAGCTCCTACGAGCAGTACTTC. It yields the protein CASSTPAGSSYEQYF.

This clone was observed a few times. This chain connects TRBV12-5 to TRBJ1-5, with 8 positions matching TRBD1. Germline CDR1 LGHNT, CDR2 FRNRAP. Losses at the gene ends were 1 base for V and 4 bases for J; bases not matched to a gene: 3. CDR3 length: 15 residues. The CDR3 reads CASGLGGQENQPQHF. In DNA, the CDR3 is TGTGCTAGTGGTTTGGGGGGACAGGAAAATCAGCCCCAGCATTTT.